This TCR beta chain was captured by sequencing in a study of T cell responses to AZD1222 COVID-19 vaccine. Overall study context: The analysis combined second doses at about 4 or about 12 weeks. Study-wide points: Clonal diversity was possibly underestimated, and white British individuals and females predominated among donors. The study sampled repertoires only after the peak T cell response.

Libraries were prepared by immunoSEQ multiplex PCR; TCRdb keeps only in-frame clonotypes and omits some of them. The table shows approximately 120,000 clones, with approximately 88% occurring only once. With respect to this clone: Its matching antigen is unknown.

This CDR3 region has 13 residues. The V end was cut by 5 bases, the J end by 4 bases, with 11 bases between. Germline loops: CDR1 MNHEY, CDR2 SVGAGI. Sequences were derived from peripheral blood, sampled on day 0 of AZD1222 vaccination. The rearrangement links TRBV6-5 to TRBJ1-2, with D possibly matching TRBD1 (6 bases). This sequence was found in an adult in good health. The DNA for the CDR3 is TGTGCCAGCAGTCCCGGGACACTCTATGGCTACACCTTC. It encodes CASSPGTLYGYTF.